The rows below give T cell receptor beta chains drawn from one sample of a study of OX40 agonist ivuxolimab in advanced cancers. Only in-frame clones appear in the TCRdb table, and some are missing; sequencing was by immunoSEQ multiplex PCR. The data show roughly 50,000 clones, 91% seen once. The material sequenced was CD4+ or CD8+ T cells sorted from blood, taken in a trial of the OX40 agonist ivuxolimab. Source of these receptors: an adult with an advanced solid tumor such as melanoma, head and neck, liver or kidney cancer. The conserved cysteine and the conserved F or W are not part of the CDR3 here. The order of the fields is CDR3 length, J gene, V gene, CDR3 protein.

>11|TRBJ1-1|TRBV5-4
ASSQDLTNEAF
>11|TRBJ1-1|TRBV5-1
ASRHDQNTEAF
>12|TRBJ1-2|TRBV4-3
ASSQYRGGYGYT
>12|TRBJ1-1|TRBV7-6
ASSSGQGIDEAF
>12|TRBJ1-1|TRBV7-9
ASSQDPTNTEAF
>12|TRBJ1-1|TRBV19
ASSIDKMNTEAF
>13|TRBJ2-7|TRBV4-3
ASSQGAGFNYEQY
>11|TRBJ2-1|TRBV7-2
ASSLYYNNEQF
>10|TRBJ1-2|TRBV7-9
ASSANTYGYT
>11|TRBJ1-2|TRBV27
ATLGGAPKGYT
>15|TRBJ2-3|TRBV4-3
ASSQDRREGNTDTQY
>13|TRBJ1-1|TRBV28
ASSLVIGRDTEAF
>15|TRBJ2-1|TRBV13
ASSFEREGFSYNEQF
>11|TRBJ2-1|TRBV27
ASSSGGYNEQF
>13|TRBJ1-1|TRBV5-5
ASSFHRGVDTEAF
>12|TRBJ2-7|TRBV12-5
ASGLSGTPYEQY
>13|TRBJ2-1|TRBV30
AWRIDTADYNEQF
>10|TRBJ1-6|TRBV4-3
ASSQGASPLH
>15|TRBJ2-7|TRBV12-5
ASGPNLGQGAAYEQY
>11|TRBJ1-2|TRBV29-1
SVRTGYDYGYT
>13|TRBJ1-5|TRBV13
ASSLGLQGLQPQH
>14|TRBJ2-1|TRBV7-9
ASSSTGIETRPQQF
>16|TRBJ1-2|TRBV7-9
ASSPSTANNLGLYGYT
>12|TRBJ2-1|TRBV7-3
ASSSQGPYNEQF
>14|TRBJ2-4|TRBV2
ASTQGLAGGENIQY
>10|TRBJ2-7|TRBV27
ASRGHSYEQY